These 20 T cell receptor beta chains were sequenced from one sample in a study of blood T cells in healthy people across ages. Using a J-beta primer mix together with a sample-barcoded 5' primer, a second PCR was run for about 6 to 11 cycles. Via MiXCR, TCRdb re-called the 5' RACE reads, giving one row per CDR3 protein. The sample gives roughly 1,800,000 distinct CDR3 sequences, 49% of which show up once; less than 2.5% is in the top ten. Sequences were obtained from blood. Source of these receptors: a woman aged 40 to 50 in good health.

The gene calls are TRBV7-3 and TRBJ1-6; D is perhaps TRBD1 (5 bases). The CDR3 has 15 residues. The V end lost 0 bases, the J end lost 6 bases, and 9 bases lay between the germline ends. Germline values: CDR1 SGHTA, CDR2 FQGTGA. In DNA, the CDR3 is TGTGCCAGCAGCTTAACATGGCAGGGTAATTCACCCCTCCACTTT. Translated: CASSLTWQGNSPLHF.

This clonotype was seen just once. This chain uses TRBV11-2 with TRBJ1-2; D not resolved. The CDR3 totals 15 residues. V gave up 5 bases and J gave up 4 bases, with 17 bases separating them. Germline CDR1 reads SGHAT; CDR2 reads FQNNGV. CDR3 nucleotides: TGTGCCAGCAGCCTCAGGTGGGGTTTTGGCTATGGCTACACCTTC. Its protein product is CASSLRWGFGYGYTF.

This clonotype has a handful of counts. The chain has TRBV29-1 and TRBJ1-2; a possible D gene is TRBD1 (6 bases). CDR1 and CDR2 from the germline V gene are SQVTM and ANQGSEA. Trimming pared 0 bases from V and 6 bases from J, leaving 14 bases between. The CDR3 loop spans 14 amino acids. The CDR3: CSVEEIRGADGYTF. The CDR3 coding sequence is TGCAGCGTTGAAGAAATCAGGGGAGCGGATGGCTACACCTTC.

The chain is built from TRBV20-1 and TRBJ2-7; D may match TRBD1 or TRBD2 (5 bases each). The germline V gene encodes CDR1 DFQATT and CDR2 SNEGSKA (reference sequence). The CDR3 has 14 amino acids. V lost 3 bases to trimming and J lost 2 bases, with 14 bases between them. CDR3 protein: CSASVGVPPYEQYF. CDR3 nucleotide sequence: TGCAGTGCTAGTGTGGGGGTCCCACCCTACGAGCAGTACTTC.

The chain recombines TRBV20-1 with TRBJ1-2; D call uncertain. The CDR3 has 16 residues. The V end lost 0 bases, the J end lost 5 bases, and 19 bases lay between the germline ends. Germline V lookup: CDR1 DFQATT, CDR2 SNEGSKA (reference sequence). CDR3: CSARDWGIGDGYGYTF. The DNA of the CDR3 is TGCAGTGCTAGAGATTGGGGAATTGGGGATGGATATGGCTACACCTTC.

The sample holds a few counts of this clonotype. This chain uses TRBV19 with TRBJ2-1, with TRBD1 matching over 9 bases. V lost 7 bases to trimming and J lost 7 bases; unmatched junction nucleotides: 8. This CDR3 contains 14 residues. Germline CDR1 and CDR2: LNHDA and SQIVND (reference sequence). DNA for the CDR3: TGTGCCAGTACACAGACAGGGGGGCGTAATGAGCAGTTCTTC. This codes for CASTQTGGRNEQFF.

This clonotype was detected only a few times. The V gene is TRBV20-1, the J gene TRBJ2-5, with D maybe TRBD2 (5 bases). Trimming removed 6 bases from V and 5 bases from J, with 16 bases in between. From germline, CDR1 is DFQATT and CDR2 SNEGSKA (reference sequence). The CDR3 extends over 13 amino acids. The CDR3 is CSAEGWGGETQYF. The CDR3, as DNA: TGCAGTGCCGAGGGTTGGGGTGGGGAGACCCAGTACTTC.

This clonotype was seen a few times. The rearrangement uses TRBV20-1 and TRBJ2-4; D is unclear. Trimming took 0 bases from V and 0 from J, leaving 12 bases between them. Germline V gene data show CDR1 as DFQATT and CDR2 as SNEGSKA (reference sequence). The CDR3 spans 16 residues. The CDR3 spells CSARDRESLAKNIQYF. The CDR3 nucleotides read TGCAGTGCTAGAGATCGAGAGAGTCTAGCCAAAAACATTCAGTACTTC.

The CDR3 DNA sequence: TGCAGCGTTGATTCCGGGACAGGGTGTGGCTACACCTTC. This codes for CSVDSGTGCGYTF. V is TRBV29-1 and J is TRBJ1-2; 9 bases agree with TRBD1. There are 13 residues in the CDR3. Trimming cost V 3 bases and J 7 bases; bases outside gene matches: 6. The V gene's germline CDR1 is SQVTM and CDR2 ANQGSEA.

This sequence joins TRBV7-2 and TRBJ1-2, with no clear D. CDR3 length: 14 residues. CDR1 SGHTA and CDR2 FQGNSA come from the germline V gene. Trimming cost V 6 bases and J 8 bases, with 19 bases left between them. The chain's CDR3 is CASSPGLAGRGYTF. In nucleotides, the CDR3 is TGTGCCAGCAGTCCCGGGCTAGCGGGAAGAGGCTACACCTTC.

V usage is TRBV2 and J usage is TRBJ2-2; TRBD2 might be the D (5 bases). Germline V gene lookup returns CDR1 SNHLY and CDR2 FYNNEI. The CDR3 consists of 14 residues. Between the trimmed V and J ends, which lost 5 bases and 5 bases, there was a span of 12 bases. CDR3 in amino acids: CASSSLTSTGELFF. CDR3 sequence (DNA): TGTGCCAGCAGTTCCCTAACTAGTACCGGGGAGCTGTTTTTT.

This clonotype occurred a few times. CDR3 DNA: TGTGCCAGCAGTTCTTCCTTTGAAAGGACGTACTACGAGCAGTACTTC. It codes for CASSSSFERTYYEQYF. This rearrangement joins TRBV27 to TRBJ2-7; D gene uncertain. Germline loops: CDR1 MNHEY, CDR2 SMNVEV (reference sequence). The CDR3 is 16 amino acids. Trimming pared 4 bases from V and 3 bases from J, leaving 19 bases between.

This sequence joins TRBV20-1 and TRBJ2-7; D gene ambiguous. Germline V gene data show CDR1 as DFQATT and CDR2 as SNEGSKA (reference sequence). V lost 6 bases and J 2 bases, leaving 11 bases between the germline ends. The CDR3 sequence is 12 residues long. This CDR3 is CSASDATYEQYF. The CDR3 nucleotides are TGCAGTGCCAGTGATGCGACCTACGAGCAGTACTTC.

This clonotype was detected only a few times. V and J are TRBV27 and TRBJ2-7, with D possibly matching TRBD2 (6 bases). There are 14 residues in the CDR3. CDR1 is MNHEY, CDR2 SMNVEV, per germline (reference sequence). Deletions cut 4 bases from V and 2 bases from J, with 12 bases between. CDR3 in DNA: TGTGCCAGCAGTTGGGTCGCGGGGACCTACGAGCAGTACTTC. Translation gives CASSWVAGTYEQYF.

This clonotype turned up a few times. This chain connects TRBV20-1 to TRBJ2-7, with TRBD2 matching over 9 bases. The germline gives CDR1 DFQATT, CDR2 SNEGSKA (reference sequence). V lost 1 base and J lost 0; bases outside the gene matches: 10. The CDR3 totals 17 residues. The CDR3 DNA reads as TGCAGTGCTAGAGTCATTCGGCCAGCGGGGGGCTCCTACGAGCAGTACTTC. Translated: CSARVIRPAGGSYEQYF.

The chain joins TRBV4-2 to TRBJ2-5, with TRBD2 matching 14 bases. Trimming cost V 2 bases and J 11 bases; bases outside gene matches: 13. This CDR3 is built from 17 residues. CDR1 and CDR2 (germline): LGHNA, YNFKEQ. CDR3 loop: CASSQTGTSGGRDEQYF. CDR3 nucleotides: TGTGCCAGCAGCCAAACCGGGACTAGCGGGGGTAGGGATGAGCAGTACTTC.

The V and J genes are TRBV5-1 and TRBJ2-1; D is perhaps TRBD1 (5 bases). CDR3 size: 15 residues. The V gene's germline CDR1 is SGHRS and CDR2 YFSETQ. Trimming took off 3 bases at V and 6 bases at J, with 16 bases between the two ends. The CDR3 reads CASSWIQGAPNEQFF. The CDR3 nucleotides read TGCGCCAGCAGCTGGATCCAGGGTGCCCCCAATGAGCAGTTCTTC.

The DNA of the CDR3 is TGTGCCAGCAGTTTCAGGGACGGCAATCAGCCCCAGCATTTT. Encoded protein: CASSFRDGNQPQHF. The chain recombines TRBV28 with TRBJ1-5; a weak D match, TRBD1 (5 bases). The V end lost 3 bases, the J end lost 2 bases, and 8 bases lay between the germline ends. The CDR3 has 14 residues. Germline lookup yields CDR1 MDHEN and CDR2 SYDVKM. The full variable domain, its missing parts supplied by reference TRBV28 and TRBJ1-5, is DVKVTQSSRYLVKRTGEKVFLECVQDMDHENMFWYRQDPGLGLRLIYFSYDVKMKEKGDIPEGYSVSREKKERFSLILESASTNQTSMYLCASSFRDGNQPQHFGDGTRLSIL.

The chain recombines TRBV29-1 with TRBJ2-1; D is tentatively TRBD1 or TRBD2 (5 bases each). V was clipped by 7 bases and J by 10 bases, with 17 bases between them. The germline V gene encodes CDR1 SQVTM and CDR2 ANQGSEA. The CDR3 runs to 12 residues. In DNA, the CDR3 is TGCAGCGGGGGGTATCTTTATCCCGAGCAGTTCTTC. This encodes CSGGYLYPEQFF.

The chain links TRBV6-5 to TRBJ2-1, with 8 bases lining up with TRBD1. V was clipped by 5 bases and J by 9 bases; unmatched bases: 12. Germline V gene lookup returns CDR1 MNHEY and CDR2 SVGAGI. This CDR3 region has 15 residues. The CDR3 region is CASSKTRGREGEQFF. The CDR3 DNA follows: TGTGCCAGCAGTAAAACCAGGGGGCGCGAGGGTGAGCAGTTCTTC.